This T cell receptor beta chain derives from a study of cytomegalovirus exposure and HLA in healthy donors. Study-level points and caveats: Later analysis associated a missense DCLRE1C variant with TCR beta V- and J-gene trimming. Some V segments (TRBV6-2 and TRBV6-3 among them) were excluded as indistinguishable.

13 Jbeta primers and 60 Vbeta primers were used for the PCR. Sequencing was performed with immunoSEQ multiplex PCR; in TCRdb, only in-frame clones are kept and a portion is missing. The repertoire holds about 200,000 clones, with roughly 78% as singletons. This CDR3 comprises 17 residues. Germline V gene sequence: CDR1 SEHNR, CDR2 FQNEAQ (reference sequence). Trimming removed 5 bases at V and 0 bases at J, with 17 bases between. About this clone: Its antigen is unknown.

The chain employs TRBV7-9 and TRBJ2-1; D is possibly TRBD1 (6 bases). This clonotype was sampled from a girl under 18 in good health and CMV-seropositive. Sequencing was carried out using PBMCs. The CDR3 nucleotides read TGTGCCAGCAGCACCCAGGACAGCCGACCCTCCTACAATGAGCAGTTCTTC. Translated: CASSTQDSRPSYNEQFF. Complete variable domain (other parts from reference TRBV7-9 and TRBJ2-1): DTGVSQNPRHKITKRGQNVTFRCDPISEHNRLYWYRQTLGQGPEFLTYFQNEAQLEKSRLLSDRFSAERPKGSFSTLEIQRTEQGDSAMYLCASSTQDSRPSYNEQFFGPGTRLTVL.